Described below is a single T cell receptor beta chain sequence and its context. CDR1 and CDR2 from the germline V gene are SQVTM and ANQGSEA. The CDR3 sequence is 15 residues long. V was cut by 1 base and J by 4 bases, with 15 bases left in between. Combining a sample-barcoded 5' primer with a J-beta primer mix, a second PCR ran for roughly 6 to 11 cycles. A tag from a template-switch adaptor with 12 random nucleotides marked each cDNA molecule. TCRdb re-called the 5' RACE reads with MiXCR, one entry per CDR3 protein. The sample comprises about 620,000 distinct CDR3 sequences, approximately 52% of which are singletons, and roughly 12% rests with the top ten. The sample belongs to a study of blood T cells in healthy people across ages.

This sequence joins TRBV29-1 and TRBJ2-3, with D possibly being TRBD2 (6 bases). The sample taken for sequencing was blood. The receptor's source is a woman older than 75 in good health. As DNA, the CDR3 is TGCAGCGTTGAAGGGTCTCGGAGGGTCTCAGATACGCAGTATTTT. Translation gives CSVEGSRRVSDTQYF.